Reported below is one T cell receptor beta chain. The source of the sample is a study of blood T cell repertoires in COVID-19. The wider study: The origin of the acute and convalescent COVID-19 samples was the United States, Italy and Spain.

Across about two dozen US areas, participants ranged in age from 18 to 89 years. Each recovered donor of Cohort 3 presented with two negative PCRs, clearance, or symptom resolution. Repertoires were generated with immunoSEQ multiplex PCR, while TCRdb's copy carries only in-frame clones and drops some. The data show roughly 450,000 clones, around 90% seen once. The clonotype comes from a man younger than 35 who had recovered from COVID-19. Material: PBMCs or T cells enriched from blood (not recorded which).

CDR3 DNA: TGTGCCAGCAGTCAGACAGGGGCTAACGAGCAGTACTTC. It translates to CASSQTGANEQYF. This rearrangement joins TRBV27 to TRBJ2-7; 8 bases match TRBD1. Per the germline V gene, CDR1 is MNHEY and CDR2 is SMNVEV (reference sequence). CDR3 length: 13 residues. The junction had 5 bases not matched to a gene; V was cut back by 5 bases and J by 5 bases.